Included here is one TCR beta chain sequence, with context. What it recognizes is unknown. Then a second PCR, running roughly 7 to 11 cycles, was carried out with a sample-barcoded 5' primer and a J-beta primer mix. TCRdb redid the calling of the 5' RACE reads with MiXCR, one entry per CDR3 protein. The data show approximately 1,700,000 distinct CDR3 sequences, with roughly 43% seen just once and roughly 23% held by the top ten. This CDR3 is 14 amino acids long. Germline CDR1 is SGHVS and CDR2 is FNYEAQ. V gave up 5 bases and J gave up 9 bases; unmatched junction bases: 6. This sample was taken from a study of blood T cells in healthy people across ages. General study findings and limits: Shifts in expanded clonotypes may have been confounded by donor CMV status, which was unknown. Estimates of diversity drawn from one million T cells were considered underestimates.

The V and J genes are TRBV7-6 and TRBJ1-6; TRBD1 matches 8 bases. The sample comprised blood. The sequence was collected from a human donor in good health. This CDR3 reads CASSPDRGASPLHF. The CDR3 DNA follows: TGTGCCAGCAGCCCAGACAGGGGAGCTTCACCCCTCCACTTT.